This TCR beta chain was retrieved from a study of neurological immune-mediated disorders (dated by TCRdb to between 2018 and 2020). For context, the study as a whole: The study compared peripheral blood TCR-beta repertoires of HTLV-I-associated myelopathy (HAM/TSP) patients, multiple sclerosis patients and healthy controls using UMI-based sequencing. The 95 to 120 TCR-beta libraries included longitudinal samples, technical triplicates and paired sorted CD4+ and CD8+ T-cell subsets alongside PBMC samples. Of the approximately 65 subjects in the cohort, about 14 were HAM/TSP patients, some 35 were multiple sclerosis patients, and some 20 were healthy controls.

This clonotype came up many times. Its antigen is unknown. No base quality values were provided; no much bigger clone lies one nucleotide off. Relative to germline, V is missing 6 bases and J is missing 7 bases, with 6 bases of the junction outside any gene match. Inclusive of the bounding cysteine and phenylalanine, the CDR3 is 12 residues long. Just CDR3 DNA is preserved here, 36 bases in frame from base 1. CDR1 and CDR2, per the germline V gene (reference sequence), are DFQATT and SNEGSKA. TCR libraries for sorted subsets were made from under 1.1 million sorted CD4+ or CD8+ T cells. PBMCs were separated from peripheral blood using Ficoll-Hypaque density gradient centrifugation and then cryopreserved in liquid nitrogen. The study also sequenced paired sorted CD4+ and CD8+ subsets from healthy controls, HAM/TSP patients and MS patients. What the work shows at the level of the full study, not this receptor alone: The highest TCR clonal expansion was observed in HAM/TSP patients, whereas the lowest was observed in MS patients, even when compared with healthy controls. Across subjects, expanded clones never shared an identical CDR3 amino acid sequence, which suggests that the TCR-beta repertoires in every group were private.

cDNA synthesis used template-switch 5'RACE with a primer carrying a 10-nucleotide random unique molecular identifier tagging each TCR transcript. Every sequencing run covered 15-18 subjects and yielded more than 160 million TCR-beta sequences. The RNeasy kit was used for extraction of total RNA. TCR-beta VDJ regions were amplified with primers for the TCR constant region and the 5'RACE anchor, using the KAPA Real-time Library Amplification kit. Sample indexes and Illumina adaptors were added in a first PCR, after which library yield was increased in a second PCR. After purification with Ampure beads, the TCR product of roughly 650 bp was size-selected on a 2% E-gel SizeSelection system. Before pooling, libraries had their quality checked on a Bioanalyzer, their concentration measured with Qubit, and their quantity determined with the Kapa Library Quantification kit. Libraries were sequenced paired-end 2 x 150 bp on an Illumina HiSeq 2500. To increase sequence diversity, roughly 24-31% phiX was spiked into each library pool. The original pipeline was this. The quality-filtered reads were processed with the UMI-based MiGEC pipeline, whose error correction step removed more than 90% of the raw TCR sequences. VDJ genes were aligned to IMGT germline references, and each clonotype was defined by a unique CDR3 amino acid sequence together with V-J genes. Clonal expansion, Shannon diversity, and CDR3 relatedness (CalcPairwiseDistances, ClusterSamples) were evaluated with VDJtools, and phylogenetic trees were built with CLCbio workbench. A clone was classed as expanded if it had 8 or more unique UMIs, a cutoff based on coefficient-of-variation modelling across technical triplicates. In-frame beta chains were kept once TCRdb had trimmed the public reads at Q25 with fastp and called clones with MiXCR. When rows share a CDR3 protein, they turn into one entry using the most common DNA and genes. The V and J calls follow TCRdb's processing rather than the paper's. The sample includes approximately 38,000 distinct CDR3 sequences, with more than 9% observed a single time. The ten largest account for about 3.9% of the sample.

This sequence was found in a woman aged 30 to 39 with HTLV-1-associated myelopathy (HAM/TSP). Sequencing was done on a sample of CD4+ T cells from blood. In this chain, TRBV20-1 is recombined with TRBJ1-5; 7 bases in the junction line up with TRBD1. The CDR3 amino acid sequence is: CSATQGGQPQHF. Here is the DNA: TGCAGTGCAACTCAGGGGGGCCAGCCCCAGCATTTT.